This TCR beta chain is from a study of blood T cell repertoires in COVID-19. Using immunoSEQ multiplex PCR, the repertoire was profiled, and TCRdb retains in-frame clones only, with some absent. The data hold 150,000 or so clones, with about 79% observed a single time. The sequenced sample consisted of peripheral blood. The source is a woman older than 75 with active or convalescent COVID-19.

DNA of the CDR3: TGTGCCAGCAGTTCCCCCGGGACAGGGAACTTATACGAGCAGTACTTC. Its protein product is CASSSPGTGNLYEQYF. V usage is TRBV6-5 and J usage is TRBJ2-7; TRBD1 aligns across 9 bases. This CDR3 contains 16 residues. The trim removed 4 bases at V and 4 bases at J, leaving 11 bases unmatched. Germline lookup yields CDR1 MNHEY and CDR2 SVGAGI.